This T cell receptor beta chain stems from a study of T-cell reconstitution after alpha-beta-depleted transplantation in children. Study results and limitations: In patients about two months after transplant, alpha-beta T cells reportedly arose from several hundred expanded graft clones.

The germline V gene encodes CDR1 SGHRS and CDR2 YFSETQ. The CDR3 length is 16 residues. The V gene lost 0 bases and the J gene lost 0 bases, with 12 bases spanning the gap. The authors prepared the TCRbeta library with unique molecular identifiers. Via MiXCR, TCRdb re-called the PCR reads, giving one row per CDR3 protein. This table has around 580,000 distinct CDR3 sequences, more than 20% appearing once. This clonotype was seen ten or more times. Its antigen is as yet unknown. The chain recombines TRBV5-1 with TRBJ1-2; tentative D call: TRBD1 (6 bases). Material: PBMCs, mostly from graft donor cells, obtained 360 days after TCRalphabeta/CD19-depleted stem cell transplant. The TCR originated in a boy in the first two years of life who had a stem cell transplant for acute myeloid leukemia, so the T cells may come from the graft donor. DNA of the CDR3: TGCGCCAGCAGCTTGGGGGACATTCCCTCTAACTATGGCTACACCTTC. Translated: CASSLGDIPSNYGYTF.